Listed below are T cell receptor beta chains from one sample, sequenced in a study of blood T cell repertoires in COVID-19. TCRdb's table, derived via immunoSEQ multiplex PCR, lists solely in-frame clones and lacks some. Among around 270,000 clones, 88% were seen once, and the ten largest hold roughly 3%. Sequences were obtained from PBMCs or T cells enriched from blood (not recorded which). All receptors derive from a woman aged 40 to 50 who had been exposed to COVID-19. CDR3s include the opening cysteine and the closing phenylalanine or tryptophan. The D gene is left open where the match is weak. A clone size is listed for some rows: how often the clone was seen (once, few, many), or a class if it is expanded.

few TRBD1 TRBJ2-7 TRBV28 TGTGCCAGCAGGGCCCTCGGGACAGGGGTCTACGAGCAGTACTTC CASRALGTGVYEQYF
once TRBD2 TRBJ2-5 TRBV6-4 TGTGCCAGCTCCGGGGGGGAGACCCAGTACTTC CASSGGETQYF
- - TRBJ1-5 TRBV27 TGTGCCAGCAGTTTAGTAGGGGATTATAGCAATCAGCCCCAGCATTTT CASSLVGDYSNQPQHF
- - TRBJ2-1 TRBV5-1 TGCGCCAGCAGCTTGACAGGGGAGCAGTTCTTC CASSLTGEQFF
- TRBD1 TRBJ2-3 TRBV24-1 TGTGCCACCCGGGACAGGTACACAGATACGCAGTATTTT CATRDRYTDTQYF
once - TRBJ1-6 TRBV28 TGTGCCAGCAGTTTATATCTTACACGGGGCTCCTATAATTCACCCCTCCACTTT CASSLYLTRGSYNSPLHF
- - TRBJ1-2 TRBV3-1/TRBV3-2 TGTGCCAGCAGCCAGCGAGGCTCGCACTATGGCTACACCTTC CASSQRGSHYGYTF
few TRBD2 TRBJ2-7 TRBV5-6 TGTGCCAGCAGCTTGATAGGGCAGGGAGGGGTTTACGAGCAGTACTTC CASSLIGQGGVYEQYF
- TRBD1 TRBJ2-7 TRBV7-8 TGTGCCAGCAGCCCTTGGGACAGCTTCTCCTACGAGCAGTACTTC CASSPWDSFSYEQYF
- TRBD1 TRBJ2-7 TRBV20-1 TGCAGTGCTAGTGGGACAGGGGTAACCTACGAGCAGTACTTC CSASGTGVTYEQYF
once - TRBJ2-2 TRBV7-2 TGTGCCAGCAGCTCTCGTGGGAGAGGGGGGGAGCACACCGGGGAGCTGTTTTTT CASSSRGRGGEHTGELFF
few - TRBJ1-5 TRBV28 TGTGCCGGAAGCGATAGCAATCAGCCCCAGCATTTT CAGSDSNQPQHF
once TRBD1 TRBJ1-1 TRBV7-3 TGTGCCAGCAGCTTAACCGGGGCAGGGGGCACCACTGAAGCTTTCTTT CASSLTGAGGTTEAFF
- - TRBJ1-1 TRBV7-8 TGTGCCAGCAGCCCTAGCATACGAGGACGGGGGGGTGGTAGCACTGAAGCTTTCTTT CASSPSIRGRGGGSTEAFF
- - TRBJ1-6 TRBV7-6 TGTGCCAGCAGCTTAGCGCTGATGGACAGTTTTTTAAATTCACCCCTCCACTTT CASSLALMDSFLNSPLHF
- - TRBJ1-1 TRBV28 TGTGCCAGCAGTAAAACCAGGGCCACTGAAGCTTTCTTT CASSKTRATEAFF
once - TRBJ1-1 TRBV28 TGTGCCAGCAGAAGGCCGGGTAGGATCCCTGAAGCTTTCTTT CASRRPGRIPEAFF
- TRBD1 TRBJ2-1 TRBV28 TGTGCCAGCAGTAAAGGGGGCAGGCAACACAATGAGCAGTTCTTC CASSKGGRQHNEQFF
once - TRBJ1-2 TRBV14 TGTGCCAGCAGCCGGAGGGACCGAGGCTACACCTTC CASSRRDRGYTF
- TRBD1 TRBJ2-7 TRBV5-1 TGCGCCAGCAGTCATCCGGGACAGGGGTACGAGCAGTACTTC CASSHPGQGYEQYF
few TRBD2 TRBJ2-3 TRBV11-3 TGTGCCAGCAGCCTCAGCGGGAGGAGCACAGATACGCAGTATTTT CASSLSGRSTDTQYF
- - TRBJ1-4 TRBV6-5 TGTGCCAGCAGTTACCGTCGAGGGCTGAATGAAAAACTGTTTTTT CASSYRRGLNEKLFF
- - TRBJ2-1 TRBV6-2/TRBV6-3 TGTGCCAGCAGTTCCTCGACCCGGAGGCATGAGCAGTTCTTC CASSSSTRRHEQFF
- TRBD1 TRBJ2-1 TRBV19 TGTGCCAGTAGTATTCCAGGGGGCCGGGTAGGGAATGAGCAGTTCTTC CASSIPGGRVGNEQFF
- - TRBJ1-1 TRBV3-1/TRBV3-2 TGTGCCAGCAGCCTCCTGGGGAGTAGGGACACTGAAGCTTTCTTT CASSLLGSRDTEAFF
- - TRBJ2-7 TRBV7-2 TGTGCCAGCAGCTTGGGAGTCTCCTACGAGCAGTACTTC CASSLGVSYEQYF
- - TRBJ2-7 TRBV28 TGTGCCAGCACCCTAGGGGGGGGGCGCGGGTTAGATCAGTACTTC CASTLGGGRGLDQYF
- TRBD1 TRBJ2-2 TRBV29-1 TGCAGCGGTGGACAGGGGGTTAACACCGGGGAGCTGTTTTTT CSGGQGVNTGELFF
once - TRBJ2-1 TRBV11-1 TGTGCCAGCAGCCTCCTGCAAGGGACTCACAATGAGCAGTTCTTC CASSLLQGTHNEQFF
- TRBD2 TRBJ2-5 TRBV19 TGTGCCAGTAGTCCCACGGGTAGCGGGAGGGCCGTTGAGACCCAGTACTTC CASSPTGSGRAVETQYF
- - TRBJ1-5 TRBV18 TGTGCCAGCTCCCCGTGGGGGGAGGGCAATCAGCCCCAGCATTTT CASSPWGEGNQPQHF
- - TRBJ1-3 TRBV12-5 TGTGCTAGTGCCCCGCCGGAGGACCGGAGTTCTGGAAACACCATATATTTT CASAPPEDRSSGNTIYF
- TRBD1 TRBJ2-2 TRBV15 TGTGCCACCAGCACCCAATTACGGGACAGCACCGGGGAGCTGTTTTTT CATSTQLRDSTGELFF
- - TRBJ1-1 TRBV27 TGTGCCAGCAGTTTAAGTGAACAGGCATGGAACACTGAAGCTTTCTTT CASSLSEQAWNTEAFF
- TRBD2 TRBJ2-7 TRBV6-5 TGTGCCAGCAGTTACTCCCCTAGCGGGGGGGCCGTCGAGCAGTACTTC CASSYSPSGGAVEQYF
- - TRBJ2-4 TRBV19 TGTGCCAGTATAGGGTGGGAGAAAGGGCGAAACATTCAGTACTTC CASIGWEKGRNIQYF
- - TRBJ1-1 TRBV10-3 TGTGCCACTTCAGGTGAGGGATACACTGAAGCTTTCTTT CATSGEGYTEAFF
- TRBD1 TRBJ2-1 TRBV24-1 TGTGCCACCAGTGATTTAAGGGGGCGAGGAGTGGAGGATGAGCAGTTCTTC CATSDLRGRGVEDEQFF
- - TRBJ1-2 TRBV28 TGTGCCAGCAGGAGTACAGGAAGCGGCTACACCTTC CASRSTGSGYTF
- - TRBJ2-2 TRBV9 TGTGCCAGCAGCCCCCCGGGGGGCAGGAACACCGGGGAGCTGTTTTTT CASSPPGGRNTGELFF
- TRBD1 TRBJ1-6 TRBV7-9 TGTGCCAGCAGCTCGACAGGGAGAGGTTCACCCCTCCACTTT CASSSTGRGSPLHF
- TRBD1 TRBJ1-4 TRBV18 TGTGCCAGCTCATCCAACCGGGACAGGGGGAATGAAAAACTGTTTTTT CASSSNRDRGNEKLFF
- TRBD1 TRBJ2-5 TRBV11-2 TGTGCCAGCAGCTTAGTGGGACAGAGGACCCAGTACTTC CASSLVGQRTQYF
once - TRBJ1-6 TRBV30 TGTGCCTGGGCACAGGGTTGGAATTCACCCCTCCACTTT CAWAQGWNSPLHF
- - TRBJ1-1 TRBV30 TGTGCCTGGAACCCGACAGGTGGGACTGAAGCTTTCTTT CAWNPTGGTEAFF
- TRBD1 TRBJ1-4 TRBV7-9 TGTGCCAGCAGCTTCGGACAGGGTAGCGCTAATGAAAAACTGTTTTTT CASSFGQGSANEKLFF
- - TRBJ1-1 TRBV25-1 TGTGCCAGCAGGGGCAGTAACACTGAAGCTTTCTTT CASRGSNTEAFF
- - TRBJ2-7 TRBV6-5 TGTGCCAGCAGCCTCACAGGGTTCGAGCAGTACTTC CASSLTGFEQYF
once TRBD1 TRBJ1-2 TRBV19 TGTGCCAGTAGTACACAAAAGAAGACAGGGAGAGTTGGCTACACCTTC CASSTQKKTGRVGYTF
- - TRBJ2-1 TRBV3-1/TRBV3-2 TGTGCCAGCAGCCAGAGCCGGACAGGCTCCGGGGGTGAGCAGTTCTTC CASSQSRTGSGGEQFF
- - TRBJ1-1 TRBV12-5 TGTGCTAGTGGCTATCAGGGAGGCACTGAAGCTTTCTTT CASGYQGGTEAFF
- - TRBJ1-2 TRBV28 TGTGCCAGCAGTTCCGATACTTTAGATAATGGCTACACCTTC CASSSDTLDNGYTF
- TRBD1 TRBJ2-5 TRBV29-1 TGCAGCGTTTCAGACAGGGGACCCGAAGAGACCCAGTACTTC CSVSDRGPEETQYF